This T cell receptor beta chain derives from a study of monozygotic twins with inflammatory bowel disease. Notes on the study in general: By inverse Simpson index, TCRbeta diversity was lower in IBD patients than in healthy co-twins. The analysis yielded no support for one strong signal or clonotype associated with IBD.

Each donor gave roughly 2.5 ml of peripheral blood. About this clonotype itself: What it binds is unknown.

The CDR3 contains 15 residues. Germline CDR1 and CDR2: KGHSH and LQKENI. The TCR libraries each used total RNA (roughly 3,500 ng per library). With the 5' RACE reads reprocessed, TCRdb shows one record per CDR3 protein and no DNA. This table lists around 380,000 distinct CDR3 sequences. The sequence came from a human donor with ulcerative colitis or Crohn's disease, or a healthy co-twin of an affected twin (not recorded which). The chain is built from TRBV18 and TRBJ2-1. Sequences were obtained from blood. CDR3 amino acids: CASSTTVGLGNEQFF.